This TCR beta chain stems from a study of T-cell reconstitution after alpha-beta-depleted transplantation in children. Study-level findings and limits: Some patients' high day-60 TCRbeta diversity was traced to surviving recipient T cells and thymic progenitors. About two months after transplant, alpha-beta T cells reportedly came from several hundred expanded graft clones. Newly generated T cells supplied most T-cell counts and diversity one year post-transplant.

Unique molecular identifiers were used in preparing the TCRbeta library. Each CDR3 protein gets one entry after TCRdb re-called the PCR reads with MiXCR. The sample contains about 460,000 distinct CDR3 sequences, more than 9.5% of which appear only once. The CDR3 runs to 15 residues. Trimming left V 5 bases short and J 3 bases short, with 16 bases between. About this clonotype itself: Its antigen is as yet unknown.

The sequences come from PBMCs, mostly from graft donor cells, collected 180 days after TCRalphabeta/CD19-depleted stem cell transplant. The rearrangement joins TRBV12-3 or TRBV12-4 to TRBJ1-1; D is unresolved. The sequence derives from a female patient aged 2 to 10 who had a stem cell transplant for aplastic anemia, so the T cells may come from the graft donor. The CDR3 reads CASSPPWNGYTEAFF. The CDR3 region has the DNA TGTGCCAGCAGTCCCCCTTGGAATGGGTACACTGAAGCTTTCTTT.